This entry lists 16 T cell receptor beta chains sequenced from one sample in a study of T cell repertoires in cytomegalovirus infection. For these receptors, no antigen is known. TCRdb re-derived calls from the reads in MiXCR, one entry per CDR3 protein. The table records about 700,000 distinct CDR3 sequences, 33% of them present only once. Sequencing was performed on cultured PBMCs, taken from culture after CMV antigen stimulation. The receptors come from a human donor in good health (CMV status not recorded). Some clones in this sample may be carry-over from other donors' samples.

This chain's CDR3 is CSARDYVRNEQFF. As DNA, the CDR3 is TGCAGTGCTAGAGATTATGTCCGGAATGAGCAGTTCTTC. The chain recombines TRBV20-1 with TRBJ2-1; no clear D. The CDR3 runs 13 residues. V lost 0 bases and J 7 bases, leaving 10 bases between the germline ends. Germline V gives CDR1 DFQATT, CDR2 SNEGSKA (reference sequence).

The chain employs TRBV12-3 or TRBV12-4 and TRBJ2-2; D might be TRBD2 (6 bases). V was shortened by 6 bases and J by 8 bases, with 19 bases between the two germline ends. The CDR3 consists of 15 residues. Here the CDR3 DNA reads TGTGCCAGCAGACAAAGACTAGTACCGGGTGGGGAGCTGTTTTTT. Protein sequence: CASRQRLVPGGELFF.

This clonotype came up a few times. This chain links TRBV5-1 with TRBJ2-1; no reliable D call. The CDR3 consists of 14 residues. In germline, CDR1 is SGHRS, CDR2 YFSETQ. V dropped 0 bases and J dropped 5 bases, with 9 bases sitting between them. This chain's CDR3 is CASSLDRRNNEQFF. For the CDR3, the DNA is TGCGCCAGCAGCTTGGACCGAAGGAACAATGAGCAGTTCTTC.

The V gene is TRBV24-1, the J gene TRBJ1-5; weak D call: TRBD1 (5 bases). Trimming removed 5 bases from V and 0 bases from J, with 10 bases in between. The CDR3 is made up of 15 amino acids. Per the germline V gene, CDR1 is KGHDR and CDR2 is SFDVKD. Here the CDR3 DNA reads TGTGCCACCAGTGCTGTGGGGGGTAGCAATCAGCCCCAGCATTTT. As protein: CATSAVGGSNQPQHF.

The chain has TRBV29-1 and TRBJ2-1, with D perhaps TRBD2 (6 bases). CDR1 and CDR2 from the germline V gene are SQVTM and ANQGSEA. The CDR3 has 14 residues. V was cut by 5 bases and J by 4 bases, with 15 bases left in between. The CDR3 sequence: CSVSRAGLYNEQFF. The DNA of the CDR3 is TGCAGCGTTAGTAGGGCGGGATTGTACAATGAGCAGTTCTTC.

J is TRBJ2-7 and V is TRBV6-5, with TRBD1 identical over 12 bases. In germline, CDR1 is MNHEY, CDR2 SVGAGI. This CDR3 spans 14 amino acids. The V gene end was trimmed by 9 bases and the J gene end by 7 bases; junction bases not matched to a gene: 10. CDR3: CARFDRDRGLEQYF. DNA of the CDR3: TGTGCCAGATTCGACCGGGACAGGGGGCTTGAGCAGTACTTC.

The chain carries TRBV18 and TRBJ2-6, with a possible D match to TRBD2 (6 bases). There are 17 residues in the CDR3. Per germline, CDR1 KGHSH and CDR2 LQKENI. V lost 1 base, J lost 0 bases, and 10 bases lay in between. The CDR3 region is CASSPRGSGSGANVLTF. CDR3 nucleotides: TGTGCCAGCTCACCACGAGGTAGCGGCTCTGGGGCCAACGTCCTGACTTTC.

This clonotype was found a few times. V is TRBV6-2 or TRBV6-3 and J is TRBJ2-5, with TRBD1 identical over 9 bases. The CDR3 runs to 13 residues. Germline CDR1 MNHEY, CDR2 SVGEGT. Losses at the gene ends were 7 bases for V and 5 bases for J; bases not matched to a gene: 5. The CDR3 DNA is TGTGCCAGCAACCCGGACAGGGGCGAGACCCAGTACTTC. Its protein is CASNPDRGETQYF.

This clonotype showed up just a few times. This rearrangement joins TRBV28 to TRBJ1-5; D is unclear. Per germline, CDR1 MDHEN and CDR2 SYDVKM. The V gene lost 7 bases and the J gene lost 0 bases, with 13 bases spanning the gap. The CDR3 loop spans 15 amino acids. CDR3 residues: CASTWAAYSNQPQHF. The DNA of the CDR3 is TGTGCCAGCACTTGGGCAGCGTATAGCAATCAGCCCCAGCATTTT. Drawing the rest from reference TRBV28 and TRBJ1-5, the complete variable domain is DVKVTQSSRYLVKRTGEKVFLECVQDMDHENMFWYRQDPGLGLRLIYFSYDVKMKEKGDIPEGYSVSREKKERFSLILESASTNQTSMYLCASTWAAYSNQPQHFGDGTRLSIL.

The chain links TRBV6-8 to TRBJ2-1; either TRBD1 or TRBD2 may supply D (5 bases each). Germline CDR1 and CDR2: MNHGY and SAAAGT. Trimming removed 6 bases from V and 0 bases from J, with 15 bases in between. CDR3 length equals 16 residues. CDR3 nucleotides: TGTGCCAGCAGGGAGGACACCTCTAGCTCCTACAATGAGCAGTTCTTC. Translating it yields CASREDTSSSYNEQFF.

The chain combines TRBV27 with TRBJ2-7; 8 bases fit TRBD2. This CDR3 has 15 amino acids. Trimming at V came to 6 bases and at J to 4 bases, leaving 11 bases not matched to a gene. CDR1 and CDR2 from the germline V gene are MNHEY and SMNVEV (reference sequence). The CDR3, as DNA: TGTGCCAGCAGGTCTGGGGCGGGAGGAATTTACGAGCAGTACTTC. Encoded protein: CASRSGAGGIYEQYF.

This clonotype was detected many times. The rearrangement links TRBV11-2 to TRBJ1-1; no clear D gene. Germline CDR1 reads SGHAT; CDR2 reads FQNNGV. Trimming removed 5 bases at V and 5 bases at J, with 18 bases between. The CDR3 has 15 amino acids. The CDR3 is CASSPRMIGMTEAFF. The CDR3 DNA reads TGTGCCAGCAGCCCCCGGATGATAGGTATGACTGAAGCTTTCTTT.

The rearrangement links TRBV4-1 to TRBJ2-2, with a weak D call TRBD1 (5 bases). The CDR3 sequence is 17 residues long. Per germline, CDR1 MGHRA and CDR2 YSYEKL. V was shortened by 4 bases and J by 6 bases, with 21 bases between the two germline ends. The CDR3 DNA sequence: TGCGCCAGCAGCCCCAACCATCTCTCAGGGTCGGCCGGGGAGCTGTTTTTT. This gives the protein CASSPNHLSGSAGELFF.

This rearrangement joins TRBV11-2 to TRBJ2-7; D is perhaps TRBD1 (8 bases). Trimming took 4 bases from V and 2 from J, leaving 27 bases between them. The germline V gene has CDR1 SGHAT and CDR2 FQNNGV. CDR3 size: 19 residues. The DNA for the CDR3 is TGTGCCAGCAGCTCGATTAGGGGGGGAAGACAGGGGAGAACCTACGAGCAGTACTTC. This gives the protein CASSSIRGGRQGRTYEQYF.

V gene TRBV5-6 combines with J gene TRBJ2-1; 13 bases fit TRBD2. The V gene end was trimmed by 5 bases and the J gene end by 0 bases; junction bases not matched to a gene: 8. Germline V CDR1 and CDR2: SGHDT, YYEEEE. The CDR3 contains 18 residues. CDR3: CASRLTSGGFSSYNEQFF. The CDR3 DNA reads as TGTGCCAGCAGATTGACTAGCGGGGGGTTTAGCTCCTACAATGAGCAGTTCTTC.

The chain's CDR3 is CASRPAGGGEDQYF. The CDR3 DNA sequence: TGCGCCAGCAGGCCCGCGGGGGGCGGTGAGGATCAGTACTTC. The V gene is TRBV10-2, the J gene TRBJ2-4; 8 bases are a match to TRBD2. Per the germline V gene, CDR1 is WSHSY and CDR2 is SAAADI. This CDR3 region has 14 residues. Unmatched junction bases numbered 13, after V lost 6 bases and J lost 12 bases.